This is a list of T cell receptor beta chains from one sample in a study of regulatory dendritic cells for organ transplantation. The method was immunoSEQ multiplex PCR; TCRdb's version includes in-frame clones alone and lacks a portion of them. This repertoire shows 30,000 to 45,000 clones, about 90% found once; its top ten account for approximately 0.11%. The sequenced material came from naive CD8+ T cells from blood. These receptors originate from a human donor in good health. Each CDR3 is given with its conserved first and last residue. D genes are given only for firm matches. Rows give clone size only sometimes, using once, few, many, or a class for an expanded clone.

CDR3nt: TGCAGCGTCGAAGTAGCGGGTTCCTCCTACGAGCAGTACTTC; CDR3aa: CSVEVAGSSYEQYF; d_gene: TRBD2; abundance: once; j_gene: TRBJ2-7; v_gene: TRBV29-1
CDR3nt: TGTGCCACCCGTCACAGCGGGAACATTAACACCGGGGAGCTGTTTTTT; CDR3aa: CATRHSGNINTGELFF; d_gene: TRBD2; abundance: NA; j_gene: TRBJ2-2; v_gene: TRBV15
CDR3nt: TGTGCCAGCAGTGAACCTACCACAAGCAATCAGCCCCAGCATTTT; CDR3aa: CASSEPTTSNQPQHF; d_gene: NA; abundance: NA; j_gene: TRBJ1-5; v_gene: TRBV2
CDR3nt: TGTGCCAGCAGTTTGTCTGTTGCCAAAAACATTCAGTACTTC; CDR3aa: CASSLSVAKNIQYF; d_gene: NA; abundance: NA; j_gene: TRBJ2-4; v_gene: TRBV27
CDR3nt: TGTGCCAGCGAAGATGGGACTAGCGGGCCGCATCAGCAGTTCTTC; CDR3aa: CASEDGTSGPHQQFF; d_gene: TRBD2; abundance: NA; j_gene: TRBJ2-1; v_gene: TRBV7-9
CDR3nt: TGTGCCAGCAGCTTCACAGATACGCAGTATTTT; CDR3aa: CASSFTDTQYF; d_gene: NA; abundance: NA; j_gene: TRBJ2-3; v_gene: TRBV5-4
CDR3nt: TGTGCCAGCAGTTTAATCTCAGGGGGCAGGCAGCCCCAGCATTTT; CDR3aa: CASSLISGGRQPQHF; d_gene: TRBD1; abundance: NA; j_gene: TRBJ1-5; v_gene: TRBV28
CDR3nt: TGCGCCAGCAGCTTGGGGTTTATGGGGTCGAACACTGAAGCTTTCTTT; CDR3aa: CASSLGFMGSNTEAFF; d_gene: NA; abundance: NA; j_gene: TRBJ1-1; v_gene: TRBV5-1
CDR3nt: TGTGCCAGCAGACAATCGCGCCGGGGAGCTGTTTTT; CDR3aa: CASRQSRRGAVF; d_gene: NA; abundance: once; j_gene: TRBJ2-2; v_gene: TRBV27
CDR3nt: TGTGCTAGCAGCTTGAGACAGGGATTGGTCCACGAGCAGTACTTC; CDR3aa: CASSLRQGLVHEQYF; d_gene: TRBD1; abundance: NA; j_gene: TRBJ2-7; v_gene: TRBV7-7
CDR3nt: TGTGCCAGCAGCGTACGAGCTGGTGGCCCCACAGATACGCAGTATTTT; CDR3aa: CASSVRAGGPTDTQYF; d_gene: NA; abundance: once; j_gene: TRBJ2-3; v_gene: TRBV9
CDR3nt: TGTGCCAGCAGGCTCCGGGACAGGGGAGGCGAGCAGTACTTC; CDR3aa: CASRLRDRGGEQYF; d_gene: TRBD1; abundance: once; j_gene: TRBJ2-7; v_gene: TRBV27
CDR3nt: TGTGCCAGCAGTGGTGGAATCAATGAGCAGTTCTTC; CDR3aa: CASSGGINEQFF; d_gene: NA; abundance: NA; j_gene: TRBJ2-1; v_gene: TRBV2
CDR3nt: TGCGCCAGCAGTGATGATCGAGGGGACACTGAAGCTTTCTTT; CDR3aa: CASSDDRGDTEAFF; d_gene: NA; abundance: NA; j_gene: TRBJ1-1; v_gene: TRBV10-1
CDR3nt: TGCAGCGTTGACGGGGGCTACGAGCAGTACTTC; CDR3aa: CSVDGGYEQYF; d_gene: NA; abundance: once; j_gene: TRBJ2-7; v_gene: TRBV29-1
CDR3nt: TGTGCCAGCAGTGACCCCTCAGGGGTGGTGGGTTCTAATGAAAAACTGTTTTTT; CDR3aa: CASSDPSGVVGSNEKLFF; d_gene: NA; abundance: NA; j_gene: TRBJ1-4; v_gene: TRBV2
CDR3nt: TGTGCCAGCAGCCCTCATGAATACAGGACAGCCATCCCCTTCCAAGAGACCCAGTACTTC; CDR3aa: CASSPHEYRTAIPFQETQYF; d_gene: NA; abundance: NA; j_gene: TRBJ2-5; v_gene: TRBV5-5
CDR3nt: TGTGCCAGCAGCGTAGGGTCCCAAGACAGGGGCTATGGCTACACCTTC; CDR3aa: CASSVGSQDRGYGYTF; d_gene: TRBD1; abundance: once; j_gene: TRBJ1-2; v_gene: TRBV9
CDR3nt: TGTGCCAGTAGTGGACCCTTAACCTACGAGCAGTACTTC; CDR3aa: CASSGPLTYEQYF; d_gene: NA; abundance: NA; j_gene: TRBJ2-7; v_gene: TRBV19
CDR3nt: TGTGCCCCAAGGGGACAGTTAATGGGAGAGACCCAGTACTTC; CDR3aa: CAPRGQLMGETQYF; d_gene: NA; abundance: NA; j_gene: TRBJ2-5; v_gene: TRBV21-1
CDR3nt: TGTGCCAGCAGCCAAAAACTAGCGGCGGCGTCAGAGACCCAGTACTTC; CDR3aa: CASSQKLAAASETQYF; d_gene: TRBD2; abundance: NA; j_gene: TRBJ2-5; v_gene: TRBV9
CDR3nt: TGTGCCAGCAGCTTAGCGGGGTATGGCTACACCTTC; CDR3aa: CASSLAGYGYTF; d_gene: NA; abundance: NA; j_gene: TRBJ1-2; v_gene: TRBV11-2
CDR3nt: TGTGCCAGCAGCCCGGATTCAGGGACAGGGGGCGGAAACACCATATATTTT; CDR3aa: CASSPDSGTGGGNTIYF; d_gene: TRBD1; abundance: NA; j_gene: TRBJ1-3; v_gene: TRBV9
CDR3nt: TGTGCCAGCTTGAGCCTGGAGGGGGAAAAACTGTTTTTT; CDR3aa: CASLSLEGEKLFF; d_gene: NA; abundance: NA; j_gene: TRBJ1-4; v_gene: TRBV2
CDR3nt: TGTGCCAGCAGCCAAAGCGGGGGGAGCTCCTACGAGCAGTACTTC; CDR3aa: CASSQSGGSSYEQYF; d_gene: TRBD2; abundance: NA; j_gene: TRBJ2-7; v_gene: TRBV6-5
CDR3nt: TGTGCAAGCCCTCTCGAGCTAGCGGGGAACAATGAGCAGTTCTTC; CDR3aa: CASPLELAGNNEQFF; d_gene: TRBD2; abundance: NA; j_gene: TRBJ2-1; v_gene: TRBV2
CDR3nt: TGTGCCAGCAGCGTAGGGACTATTGCCTACGAGCAGTACTTC; CDR3aa: CASSVGTIAYEQYF; d_gene: NA; abundance: NA; j_gene: TRBJ2-7; v_gene: TRBV9
CDR3nt: TGCGCCAGCAGTGAGTCGCGAGACGGAAACCCCCTCCACTTT; CDR3aa: CASSESRDGNPLHF; d_gene: NA; abundance: NA; j_gene: TRBJ1-6; v_gene: TRBV10-2
CDR3nt: TGTGCCAGCAGTGACACAGGGGGTTTATACGAGCAGTACTTC; CDR3aa: CASSDTGGLYEQYF; d_gene: TRBD1; abundance: NA; j_gene: TRBJ2-7; v_gene: TRBV6-1
CDR3nt: TGTGCCAGCAGCGAGGGACTAGCGGGGGCAGAGACCCAGTACTTC; CDR3aa: CASSEGLAGAETQYF; d_gene: TRBD2; abundance: NA; j_gene: TRBJ2-5; v_gene: TRBV9
CDR3nt: TGTGCCAGCAGCTTAGAGAGAAAGACAGGGGCTAATGAAAAACTGTTTTTT; CDR3aa: CASSLERKTGANEKLFF; d_gene: TRBD1; abundance: NA; j_gene: TRBJ1-4; v_gene: TRBV7-9